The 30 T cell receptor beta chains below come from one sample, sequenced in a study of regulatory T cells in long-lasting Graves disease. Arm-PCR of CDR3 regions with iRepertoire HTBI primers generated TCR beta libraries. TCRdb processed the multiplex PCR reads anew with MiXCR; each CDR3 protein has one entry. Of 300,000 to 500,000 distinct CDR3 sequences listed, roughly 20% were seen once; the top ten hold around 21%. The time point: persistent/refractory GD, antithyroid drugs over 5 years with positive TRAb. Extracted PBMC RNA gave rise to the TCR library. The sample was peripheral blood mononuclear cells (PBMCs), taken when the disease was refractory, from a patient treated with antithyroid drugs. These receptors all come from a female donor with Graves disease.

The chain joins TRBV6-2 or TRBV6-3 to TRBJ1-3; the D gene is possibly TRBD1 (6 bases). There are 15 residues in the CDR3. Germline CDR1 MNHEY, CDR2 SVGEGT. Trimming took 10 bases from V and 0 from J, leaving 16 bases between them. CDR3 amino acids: CATSRGQNSGNTIYF. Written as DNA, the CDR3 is TGTGCCACCTCTCGCGGACAGAACTCTGGAAACACCATATATTTT.

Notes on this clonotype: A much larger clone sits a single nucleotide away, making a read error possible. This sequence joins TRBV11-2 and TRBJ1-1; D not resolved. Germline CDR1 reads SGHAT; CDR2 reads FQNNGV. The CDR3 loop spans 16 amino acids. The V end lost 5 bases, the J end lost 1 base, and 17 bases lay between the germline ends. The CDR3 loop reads CASSPLPLAENTEAFF. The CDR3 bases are TGTGCCAGCAGCCCGCTCCCGCTCGCAGAGAACACTGAAGCTTTCTTT.

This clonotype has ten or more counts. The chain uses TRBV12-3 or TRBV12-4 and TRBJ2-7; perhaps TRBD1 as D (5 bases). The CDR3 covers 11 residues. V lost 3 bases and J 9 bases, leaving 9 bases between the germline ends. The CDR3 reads CASSFRGMQYF. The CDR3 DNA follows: TGTGCCAGCAGTTTTAGGGGCATGCAGTACTTC.

CDR3 loop: CSARGRAYDNEQFF. As DNA, the CDR3 is TGCAGTGCTAGAGGGAGGGCCTACGACAATGAGCAGTTCTTC. The genes are TRBV20-1 and TRBJ2-1, with TRBD2 as a possible D gene (6 bases). This CDR3 is 14 amino acids long. CDR1 and CDR2 from the germline V gene are DFQATT and SNEGSKA (reference sequence). The V end was cut by 1 base, the J end by 5 bases, with 12 bases between.

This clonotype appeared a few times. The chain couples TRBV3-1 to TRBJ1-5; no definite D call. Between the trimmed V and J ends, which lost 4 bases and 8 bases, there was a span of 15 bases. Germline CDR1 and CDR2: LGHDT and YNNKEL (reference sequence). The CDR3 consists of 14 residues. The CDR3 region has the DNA TGTGCCAGCAGCCGAGGCACGGTTATGGAGCCCCAGCATTTT. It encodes CASSRGTVMEPQHF.

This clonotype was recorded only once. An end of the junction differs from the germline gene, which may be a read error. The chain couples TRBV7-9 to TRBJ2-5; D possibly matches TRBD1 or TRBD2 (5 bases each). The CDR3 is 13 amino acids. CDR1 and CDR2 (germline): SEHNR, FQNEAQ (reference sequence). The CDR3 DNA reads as TGTGCCAGCAGCCCGGACCCCACCGGGACCCGGTACTTC. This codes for CASSPDPTGTRYF.

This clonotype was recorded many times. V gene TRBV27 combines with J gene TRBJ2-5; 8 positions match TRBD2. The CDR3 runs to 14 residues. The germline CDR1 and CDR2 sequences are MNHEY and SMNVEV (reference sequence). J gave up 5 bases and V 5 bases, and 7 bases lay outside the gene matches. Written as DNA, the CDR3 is TGTGCCAGCAGTCCCGGGACTAGGAGTGAGACCCAGTACTTC. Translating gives CASSPGTRSETQYF.

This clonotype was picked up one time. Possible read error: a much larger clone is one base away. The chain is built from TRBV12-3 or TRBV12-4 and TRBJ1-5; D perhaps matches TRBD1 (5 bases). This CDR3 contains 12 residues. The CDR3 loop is CASSLTGQPRHF. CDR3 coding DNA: TGTGCCAGCAGCCTCACAGGTCAGCCCCGGCATTTT.

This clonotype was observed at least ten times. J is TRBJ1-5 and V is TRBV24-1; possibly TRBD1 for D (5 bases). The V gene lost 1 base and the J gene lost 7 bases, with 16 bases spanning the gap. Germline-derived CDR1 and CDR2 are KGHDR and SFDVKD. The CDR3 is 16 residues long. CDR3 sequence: CATSDLEGPPVQPQHF. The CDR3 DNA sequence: TGTGCCACCAGTGATTTAGAGGGACCGCCTGTCCAGCCCCAGCATTTT.

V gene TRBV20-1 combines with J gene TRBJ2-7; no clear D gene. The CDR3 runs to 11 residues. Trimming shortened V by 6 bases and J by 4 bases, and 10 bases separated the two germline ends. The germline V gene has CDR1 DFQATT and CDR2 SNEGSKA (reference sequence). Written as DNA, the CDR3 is TGCAGTGCCGGACGGCAGTACGAGCAGTACTTC. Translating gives CSAGRQYEQYF.

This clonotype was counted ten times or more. The CDR3 nucleotides are TGTGCCAGCATCGAAACCGACAGCCCCATCCAATCCTATGGCTACACCTTC. It codes for CASIETDSPIQSYGYTF. The chain links TRBV6-1 to TRBJ1-2, with a possible D match to TRBD1 (5 bases). V lost 7 bases, J lost 4 bases, and 25 bases lay in between. The CDR3 spans 17 residues. CDR1 and CDR2 (germline): MNHNS, SASEGT.

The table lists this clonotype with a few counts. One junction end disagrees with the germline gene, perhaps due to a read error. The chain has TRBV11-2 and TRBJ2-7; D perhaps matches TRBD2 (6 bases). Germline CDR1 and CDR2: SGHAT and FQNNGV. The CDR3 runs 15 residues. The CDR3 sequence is CASSQAAGYSYEQYF. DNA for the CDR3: TGCGCCAGCAGCCAAGCGGCGGGATACTCCTACGAGCAGTACTTC.

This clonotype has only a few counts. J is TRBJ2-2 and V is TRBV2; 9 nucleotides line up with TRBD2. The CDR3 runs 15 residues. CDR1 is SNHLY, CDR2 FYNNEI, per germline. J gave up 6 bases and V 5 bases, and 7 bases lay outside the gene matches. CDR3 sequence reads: CASSLAGVESGELFF. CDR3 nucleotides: TGTGCCAGCAGTTTAGCGGGAGTTGAGTCCGGGGAGCTGTTTTTT.

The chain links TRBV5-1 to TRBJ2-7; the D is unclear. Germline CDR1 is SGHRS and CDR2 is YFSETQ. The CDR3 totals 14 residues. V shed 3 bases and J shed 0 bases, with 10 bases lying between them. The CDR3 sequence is CASSWTVSSYEQYF. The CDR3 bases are TGCGCCAGCAGCTGGACGGTAAGCTCCTACGAGCAGTACTTC.

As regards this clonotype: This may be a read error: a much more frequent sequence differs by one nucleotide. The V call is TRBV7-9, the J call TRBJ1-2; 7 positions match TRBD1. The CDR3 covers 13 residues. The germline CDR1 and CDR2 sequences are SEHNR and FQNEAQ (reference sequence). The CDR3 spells CVSSQQGPHGYTF. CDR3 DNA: TGTGTCAGCAGCCAACAGGGGCCCCATGGCTACACCTTC.

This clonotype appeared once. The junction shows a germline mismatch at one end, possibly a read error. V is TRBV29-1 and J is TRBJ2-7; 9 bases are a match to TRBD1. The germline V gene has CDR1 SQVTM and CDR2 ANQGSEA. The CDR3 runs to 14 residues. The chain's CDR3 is CNVDEGTGNYEQYF. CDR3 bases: TGCAACGTTGATGAGGGGACAGGGAACTACGAGCAGTACTTC.

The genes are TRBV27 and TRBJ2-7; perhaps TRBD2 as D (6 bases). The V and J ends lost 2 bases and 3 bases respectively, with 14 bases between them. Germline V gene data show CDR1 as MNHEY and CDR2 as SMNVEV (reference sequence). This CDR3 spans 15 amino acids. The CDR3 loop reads CASSLGGDGVYEQYF. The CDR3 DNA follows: TGTGCCAGCAGTTTAGGCGGGGATGGGGTCTACGAGCAGTACTTC.

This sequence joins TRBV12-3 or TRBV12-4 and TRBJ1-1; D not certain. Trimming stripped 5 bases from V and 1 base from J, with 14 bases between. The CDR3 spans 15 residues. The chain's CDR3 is CASSPGVRGNTEAFF. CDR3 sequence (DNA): TGTGCCAGCAGTCCGGGTGTGCGGGGGAACACTGAAGCTTTCTTT.

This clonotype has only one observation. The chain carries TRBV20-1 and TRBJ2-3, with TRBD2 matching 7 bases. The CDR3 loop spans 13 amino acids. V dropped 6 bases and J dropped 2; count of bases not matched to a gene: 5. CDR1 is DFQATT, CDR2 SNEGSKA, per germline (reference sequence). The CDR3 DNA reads TGCAGTGCACCCGGGACTAACACAGATACGCAGTATTTT. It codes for CSAPGTNTDTQYF.

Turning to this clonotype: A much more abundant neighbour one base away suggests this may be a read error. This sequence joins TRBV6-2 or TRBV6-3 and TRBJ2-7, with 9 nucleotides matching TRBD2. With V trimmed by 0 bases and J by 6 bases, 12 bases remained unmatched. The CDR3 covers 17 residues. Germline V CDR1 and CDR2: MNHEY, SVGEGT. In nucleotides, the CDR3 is TGTGCCAGCAGTTACTCGGGCGCGGGAGGGCCAAGGGGCGAGCAGTACTTC. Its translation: CASSYSGAGGPRGEQYF.

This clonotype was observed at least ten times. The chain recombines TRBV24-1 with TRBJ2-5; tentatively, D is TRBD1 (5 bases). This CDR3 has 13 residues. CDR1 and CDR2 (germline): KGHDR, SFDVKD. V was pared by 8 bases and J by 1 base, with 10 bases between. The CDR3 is CATTNRPQETQYF. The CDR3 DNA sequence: TGTGCCACCACAAACAGGCCCCAAGAGACCCAGTACTTC.

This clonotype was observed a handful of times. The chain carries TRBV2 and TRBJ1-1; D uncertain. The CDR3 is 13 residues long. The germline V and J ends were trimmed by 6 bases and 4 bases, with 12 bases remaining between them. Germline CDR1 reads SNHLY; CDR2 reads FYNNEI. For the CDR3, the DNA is TGTGCCAGCAGCCGGGAGTCGGGCACTGAAGCTTTCTTT. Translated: CASSRESGTEAFF.

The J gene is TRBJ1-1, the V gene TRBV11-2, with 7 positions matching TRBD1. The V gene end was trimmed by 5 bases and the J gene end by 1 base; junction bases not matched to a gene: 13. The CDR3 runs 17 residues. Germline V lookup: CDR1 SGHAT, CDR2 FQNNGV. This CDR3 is CASSVAGGILGNTEAFF. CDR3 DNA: TGTGCCAGCAGCGTCGCAGGGGGTATATTGGGGAACACTGAAGCTTTCTTT.

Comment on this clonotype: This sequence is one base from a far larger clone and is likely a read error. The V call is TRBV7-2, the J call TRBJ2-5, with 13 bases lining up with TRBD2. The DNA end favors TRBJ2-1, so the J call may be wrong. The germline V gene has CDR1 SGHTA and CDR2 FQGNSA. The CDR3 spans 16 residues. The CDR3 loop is CASSRTSGRARGKQFF. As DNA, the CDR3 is TGTGCCAGCAGCCGAACTAGCGGGAGGGCAAGAGGTAAGCAGTTCTTC.

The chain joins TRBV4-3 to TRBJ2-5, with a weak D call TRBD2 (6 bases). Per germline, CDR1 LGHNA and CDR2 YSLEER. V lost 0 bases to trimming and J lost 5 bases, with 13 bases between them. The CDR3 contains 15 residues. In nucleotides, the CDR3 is TGCGCCAGCAGCCAAGAGGCGGGGCAGAAGGAGACCCAGTACTTC. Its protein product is CASSQEAGQKETQYF.

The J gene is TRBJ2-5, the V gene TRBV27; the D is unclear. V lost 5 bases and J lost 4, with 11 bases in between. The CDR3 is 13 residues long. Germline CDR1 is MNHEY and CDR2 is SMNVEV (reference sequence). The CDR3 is CASSPWAGETQYF. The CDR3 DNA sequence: TGTGCCAGCAGTCCATGGGCTGGAGAGACCCAGTACTTC.

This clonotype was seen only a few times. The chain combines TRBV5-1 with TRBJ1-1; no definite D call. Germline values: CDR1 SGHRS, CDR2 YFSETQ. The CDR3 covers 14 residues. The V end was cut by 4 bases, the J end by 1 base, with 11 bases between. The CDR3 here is CASSLATANTEAFF. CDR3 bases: TGCGCCAGCAGCCTGGCGACGGCGAACACTGAAGCTTTCTTT. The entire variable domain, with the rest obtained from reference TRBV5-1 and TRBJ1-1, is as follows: KAGVTQTPRYLIKTRGQQVTLSCSPISGHRSVSWYQQTPGQGLQFLFEYFSETQRNKGNFPGRFSGRQFSNSRSEMNVSTLELGDSALYLCASSLATANTEAFFGQGTRLTVV.

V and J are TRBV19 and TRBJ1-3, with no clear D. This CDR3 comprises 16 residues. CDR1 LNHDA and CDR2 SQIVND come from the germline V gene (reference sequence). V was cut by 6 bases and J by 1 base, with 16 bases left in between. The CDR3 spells CASSWGAISSGNTIYF. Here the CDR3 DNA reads TGTGCCAGTAGCTGGGGAGCGATCTCTTCTGGAAACACCATATATTTT.

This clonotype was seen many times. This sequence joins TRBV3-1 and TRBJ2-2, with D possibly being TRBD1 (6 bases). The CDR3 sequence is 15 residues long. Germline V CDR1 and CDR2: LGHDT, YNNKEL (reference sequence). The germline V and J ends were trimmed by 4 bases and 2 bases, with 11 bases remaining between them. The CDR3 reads CASSRRTANTGELFF. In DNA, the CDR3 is TGTGCCAGCAGCCGACGGACAGCTAACACCGGGGAGCTGTTTTTT.

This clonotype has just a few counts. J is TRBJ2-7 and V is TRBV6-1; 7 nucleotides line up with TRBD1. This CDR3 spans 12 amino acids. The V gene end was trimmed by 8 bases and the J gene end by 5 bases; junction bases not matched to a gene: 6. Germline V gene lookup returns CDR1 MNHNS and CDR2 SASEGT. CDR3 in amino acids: CASSNRGDEQYF. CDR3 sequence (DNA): TGTGCCAGCTCTAACAGGGGAGACGAGCAGTACTTC.